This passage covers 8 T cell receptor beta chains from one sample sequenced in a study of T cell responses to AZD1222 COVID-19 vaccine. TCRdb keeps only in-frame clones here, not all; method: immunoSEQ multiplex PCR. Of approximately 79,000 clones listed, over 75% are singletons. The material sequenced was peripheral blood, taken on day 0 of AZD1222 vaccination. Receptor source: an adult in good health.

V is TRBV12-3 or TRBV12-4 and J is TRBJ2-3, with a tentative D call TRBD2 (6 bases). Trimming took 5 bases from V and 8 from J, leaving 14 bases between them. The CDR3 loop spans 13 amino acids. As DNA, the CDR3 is TGTGCCAGCAGTGGGGGGAGTATGGGTACGCAGTATTTT. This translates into CASSGGSMGTQYF.

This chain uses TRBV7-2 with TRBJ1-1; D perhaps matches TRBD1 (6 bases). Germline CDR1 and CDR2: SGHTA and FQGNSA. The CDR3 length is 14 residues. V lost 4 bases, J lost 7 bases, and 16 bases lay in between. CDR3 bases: TGTGCCAGCAGCTCTTTCAACAGGGATGGTGAAGCTTTCTTT. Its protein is CASSSFNRDGEAFF. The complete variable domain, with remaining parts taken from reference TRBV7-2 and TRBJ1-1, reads GAGVSQSPSNKVTEKGKDVELRCDPISGHTALYWYRQSLGQGLEFLIYFQGNSAPDKSGLPSDRFSAERTGGSVSTLTIQRTQQEDSAVYLCASSSFNRDGEAFFGQGTRLTVV.

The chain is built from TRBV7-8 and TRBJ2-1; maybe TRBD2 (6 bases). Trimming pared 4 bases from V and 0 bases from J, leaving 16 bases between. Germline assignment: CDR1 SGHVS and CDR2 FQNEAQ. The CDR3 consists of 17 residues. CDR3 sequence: CASSSLAVRSSYNEQFF. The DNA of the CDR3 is TGTGCCAGCAGCTCGTTAGCGGTGAGAAGCTCCTACAATGAGCAGTTCTTC.

The CDR3 region is CASSSFYYEQYF. The CDR3, as DNA: TGTGCCAGCAGTTCTTTTTACTACGAGCAGTACTTC. The V and J genes are TRBV28 and TRBJ2-7; D unresolved. Germline V lookup: CDR1 MDHEN, CDR2 SYDVKM. This CDR3 has 12 amino acids. V gave up 4 bases and J gave up 3 bases, with 7 bases separating them.

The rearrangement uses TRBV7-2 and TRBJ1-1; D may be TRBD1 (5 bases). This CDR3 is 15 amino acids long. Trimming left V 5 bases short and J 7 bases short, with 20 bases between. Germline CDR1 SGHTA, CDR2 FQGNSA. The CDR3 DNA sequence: TGTGCCAGCAGCGGACCGACAGTGAGCTCGGTTGAAGCTTTCTTT. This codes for CASSGPTVSSVEAFF.

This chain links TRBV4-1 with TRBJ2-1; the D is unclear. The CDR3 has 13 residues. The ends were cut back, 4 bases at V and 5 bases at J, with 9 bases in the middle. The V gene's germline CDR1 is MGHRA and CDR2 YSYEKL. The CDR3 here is CASSPTTHNEQFF. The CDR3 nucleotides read TGCGCCAGCAGCCCTACTACGCACAATGAGCAGTTCTTC.

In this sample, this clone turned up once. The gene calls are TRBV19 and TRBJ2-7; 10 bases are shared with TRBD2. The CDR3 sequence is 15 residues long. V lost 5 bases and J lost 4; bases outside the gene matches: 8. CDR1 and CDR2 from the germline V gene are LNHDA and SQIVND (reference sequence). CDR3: CASSSHGLAEYEQYF. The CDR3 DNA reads TGTGCCAGTAGTTCCCACGGACTAGCGGAATACGAGCAGTACTTC. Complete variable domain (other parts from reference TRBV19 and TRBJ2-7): DGGITQSPKYLFRKEGQNVTLSCEQNLNHDAMYWYRQDPGQGLRLIYYSQIVNDFQKGDIAEGYSVSREKKESFPLTVTSAQKNPTAFYLCASSSHGLAEYEQYFGPGTRLTVT.

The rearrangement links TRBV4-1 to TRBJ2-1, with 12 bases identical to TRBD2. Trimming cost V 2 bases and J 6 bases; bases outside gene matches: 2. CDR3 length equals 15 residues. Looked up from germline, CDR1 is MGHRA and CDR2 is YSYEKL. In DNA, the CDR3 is TGCGCCAGCAGCCAAATGGGACTAGCGGGCAATGAGCAGTTCTTC. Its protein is CASSQMGLAGNEQFF.